What follows are 11 T cell receptor beta chains derived from one specimen sequenced in a study of breast tumors, draining lymph nodes, adjacent tissues. Via MiXCR, TCRdb re-called the multiplex PCR reads, giving one row per CDR3 protein. The sample yields around 50,000 distinct CDR3 sequences, under 25% seen once. The sample taken for sequencing was breast tumor tissue. The source is a female donor with breast cancer. Some clones in this sample may be carry-over from other donors' samples.

This clonotype was seen at least ten times. The J gene is TRBJ2-1, the V gene TRBV7-8; D might be TRBD2 (5 bases). CDR3 size: 16 residues. With 0 bases removed from V and 3 bases from J, the gap between germline ends came to 12 bases. Germline CDR1 and CDR2: SGHVS and FQNEAQ. CDR3 residues: CASSLATGIIYNEQFF. The CDR3 DNA follows: TGTGCCAGCAGCTTAGCTACGGGAATAATCTACAATGAGCAGTTCTTC.

This clonotype came up many times. The chain carries TRBV10-3 and TRBJ2-7; D possibly corresponds to TRBD2 (6 bases). Trimming stripped 0 bases from V and 2 bases from J, with 8 bases between. CDR1 and CDR2 from the germline V gene are ENHRY and SYGVKD. The CDR3 contains 14 residues. The CDR3 nucleotides are TGTGCCATCAGTGAGTCGGGGGGAACCTACGAGCAGTACTTC. Residues: CAISESGGTYEQYF.

This clonotype appeared many times. The rearrangement joins TRBV7-2 to TRBJ2-2, with D perhaps being TRBD1 or TRBD2 (5 bases each). This CDR3 comprises 15 residues. In germline, CDR1 is SGHTA, CDR2 FQGNSA. The ends were cut back, 5 bases at V and 3 bases at J, with 13 bases in the middle. The CDR3 DNA reads as TGTGCCAGCAGCGGCCGGGACGTTTACACCGGGGAGCTGTTTTTT. It yields the protein CASSGRDVYTGELFF.

In this sample, this clonotype turned up many times. The chain links TRBV24-1 to TRBJ2-1, with D perhaps given as TRBD1 or TRBD2 (6 bases each). Germline values: CDR1 KGHDR, CDR2 SFDVKD. V gave up 4 bases and J gave up 4 bases, with 19 bases separating them. This CDR3 comprises 17 residues. Here the CDR3 reads CATSDYSRGGQYNEQFF. For the CDR3, the DNA is TGTGCCACCAGTGACTACTCCAGGGGAGGACAATACAATGAGCAGTTCTTC.

This rearrangement joins TRBV30 to TRBJ2-1; 10 bases are shared with TRBD2. Germline assignment: CDR1 GTSNPN and CDR2 SVGIG (reference sequence). CDR3 length equals 11 residues. The CDR3 is CAVAGGLEQFF. Here the CDR3 DNA reads TGTGCAGTAGCGGGAGGCCTGGAGCAGTTCTTC.

This clonotype was recorded many times. The V and J genes are TRBV6-2 or TRBV6-3 and TRBJ1-6; a possible D gene is TRBD1 (5 bases). V was clipped by 8 bases and J by 6 bases, with 8 bases between them. This CDR3 contains 12 residues. Per the germline V gene, CDR1 is MNHEY and CDR2 is SVGEGT. CDR3 protein: CASRDPNSPLHF. Written as DNA, the CDR3 is TGTGCCAGCCGGGACCCTAATTCACCCCTCCACTTT.

This clonotype appeared many times. This chain connects TRBV9 to TRBJ1-2; a possible D gene is TRBD1 (5 bases). With 3 bases removed from V and 7 bases from J, the gap between germline ends came to 25 bases. CDR1 is SGDLS and CDR2 is YYNGEE in the germline V gene. The CDR3 consists of 17 residues. Here the CDR3 reads CASSGPATAAVSSGYTF. The CDR3 DNA reads as TGTGCCAGCAGCGGACCAGCGACAGCCGCGGTTTCTAGTGGCTACACCTTC.

This clonotype was detected many times. One end of the junction fails to match germline, which may point to a read error. The chain has TRBV27 and TRBJ1-2; TRBD1 agrees at 8 bases. The CDR3 totals 12 residues. Germline V lookup: CDR1 MNHEY, CDR2 SMNVEV (reference sequence). The CDR3 DNA is TGTGCCAGCAGAACTGTTCCGGGACAGGAGTCATTC. Its translation is CASRTVPGQESF.

A word on this clonotype: This may be a read error: a much more frequent sequence differs by one nucleotide. This sequence joins TRBV3-1 and TRBJ2-7, with D hard to call. Looked up from germline, CDR1 is LGHDT and CDR2 is YNNKEL (reference sequence). The CDR3 loop spans 14 amino acids. CDR3 DNA sequence: TGTGCCAGCAGCCAAGAGGTCAGCTCCCACGAGCAGTACTTC. As protein: CASSQEVSSHEQYF.

This clonotype was seen at least ten times. The V and J genes are TRBV19 and TRBJ1-2; 10 bases match TRBD1. J lost 3 bases, V lost 9 bases, and 1 base had no gene match. CDR3 length equals 12 residues. CDR1 and CDR2 from the germline V gene are LNHDA and SQIVND (reference sequence). As DNA, the CDR3 is TGTGCCAGGGACAGGGGGGACTATGGCTACACCTTC. This encodes CARDRGDYGYTF.

Ten or more counts support this clonotype. The chain joins TRBV9 to TRBJ2-1; 8 bases agree with TRBD2. Germline CDR1 reads SGDLS; CDR2 reads YYNGEE. V lost 6 bases to trimming and J lost 6 bases; unmatched junction nucleotides: 8. The CDR3 covers 14 residues. CDR3 amino acids: CASTVSGSPNEQFF. CDR3 bases: TGTGCCAGCACCGTGAGCGGGAGTCCCAATGAGCAGTTCTTC. Complete variable domain (other parts from reference TRBV9 and TRBJ2-1): DSGVTQTPKHLITATGQRVTLRCSPRSGDLSVYWYQQSLDQGLQFLIQYYNGEERAKGNILERFSAQQFPDLHSELNLSSLELGDSALYFCASTVSGSPNEQFFGPGTRLTVL.